This TCR beta chain is drawn from a study of T-cell reconstitution after alpha-beta-depleted transplantation in children. Using unique molecular identifiers, the investigators prepared the TCRbeta library. TCRdb reprocessed the PCR reads via MiXCR and lists one record per CDR3 protein. The repertoire holds more than 200,000 distinct CDR3 sequences, roughly 15% seen once, with about 41% in the top ten. The CDR3 runs to 16 residues. Trimming removed 2 bases from V and 7 bases from J; junction bases left unmatched: 11. From germline, CDR1 is SGHAT and CDR2 FQNNGV. This TCR came from a male patient aged 2-9 years who had a stem cell transplant for acute lymphoblastic leukemia, so the T cells may come from the graft donor. Material: PBMCs, mostly from graft donor cells, obtained 360 days after TCRalphabeta/CD19-depleted stem cell transplant. V gene TRBV11-2 combines with J gene TRBJ1-2; TRBD1 matches at 9 bases. In DNA, the CDR3 is TGTGCCAGCAGCTTACCTAGGACAGGGGCCTTGGTTGGCTACACCTTC. It codes for CASSLPRTGALVGYTF.